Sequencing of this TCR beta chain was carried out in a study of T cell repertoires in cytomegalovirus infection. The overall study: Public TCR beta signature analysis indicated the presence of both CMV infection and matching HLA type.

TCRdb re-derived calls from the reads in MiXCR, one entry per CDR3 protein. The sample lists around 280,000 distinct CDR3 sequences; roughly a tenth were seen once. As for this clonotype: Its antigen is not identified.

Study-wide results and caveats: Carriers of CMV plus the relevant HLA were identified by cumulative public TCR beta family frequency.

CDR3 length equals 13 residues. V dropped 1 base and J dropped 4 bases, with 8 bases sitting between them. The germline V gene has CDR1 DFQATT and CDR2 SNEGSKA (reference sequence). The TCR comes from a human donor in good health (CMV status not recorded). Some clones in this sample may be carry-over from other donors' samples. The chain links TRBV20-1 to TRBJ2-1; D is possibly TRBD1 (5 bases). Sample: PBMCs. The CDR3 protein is CSARGTQYNEQFF. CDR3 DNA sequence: TGCAGTGCTAGAGGGACACAGTACAATGAGCAGTTCTTC.